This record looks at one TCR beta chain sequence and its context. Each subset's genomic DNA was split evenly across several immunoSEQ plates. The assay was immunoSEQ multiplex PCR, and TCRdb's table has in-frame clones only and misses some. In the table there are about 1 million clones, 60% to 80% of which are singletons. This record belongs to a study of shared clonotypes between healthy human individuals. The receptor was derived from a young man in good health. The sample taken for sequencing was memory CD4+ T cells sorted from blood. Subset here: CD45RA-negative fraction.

CDR3 in amino acids: CASALEGAGGYNEQFF. DNA of the CDR3: TGCGCCAGCGCCCTCGAGGGAGCGGGGGGGTACAATGAGCAGTTCTTC. V gene TRBV5-1 combines with J gene TRBJ2-1, with 10 nucleotides matching TRBD2. J lost 4 bases, V lost 7 bases, and 11 bases had no gene match. The CDR3 has 16 amino acids. Looked up from germline, CDR1 is SGHRS and CDR2 is YFSETQ.